One sample yielded the 8 T cell receptor beta chains listed below, sequenced in a study of blood T cell repertoires in COVID-19. Clones were sequenced by immunoSEQ multiplex PCR, and TCRdb holds only the in-frame ones, with some missing. The sample consists of about 67,000 clones, 87% of them appearing once. Input material: peripheral blood. The source is a man in his fifties with active COVID-19.

This chain joins TRBV28 and TRBJ1-1; D call uncertain. The germline V gene encodes CDR1 MDHEN and CDR2 SYDVKM. Trimming left V 7 bases short and J 8 bases short, with 11 bases between. The CDR3 extends over 11 amino acids. The CDR3 nucleotides are TGTGCCAGCACCGGTCCGAGGGAAGCTTTCTTT. Translation gives CASTGPREAFF. Full variable domain (rest looked up from reference TRBV28 and TRBJ1-1): DVKVTQSSRYLVKRTGEKVFLECVQDMDHENMFWYRQDPGLGLRLIYFSYDVKMKEKGDIPEGYSVSREKKERFSLILESASTNQTSMYLCASTGPREAFFGQGTRLTVV.

This sequence joins TRBV28 and TRBJ1-5; 7 bases fit TRBD1. Trimming cost V 8 bases and J 0 bases; bases outside gene matches: 7. The germline V gene has CDR1 MDHEN and CDR2 SYDVKM. CDR3 size: 15 residues. The CDR3 here is CASRYSGGSNQPQHF. CDR3 coding DNA: TGTGCCAGCCGATACTCAGGGGGTAGCAATCAGCCCCAGCATTTT.

The chain links TRBV28 to TRBJ2-1; 7 bases line up with TRBD2. CDR1 MDHEN and CDR2 SYDVKM come from the germline V gene. Trimming removed 7 bases from V and 7 bases from J; junction bases left unmatched: 10. The CDR3 totals 14 residues. This CDR3 is CASMVSASGNEQFF. In nucleotides, the CDR3 is TGTGCCAGCATGGTCTCGGCTAGCGGTAATGAGCAGTTCTTC.

The CDR3 reads CASSPKSGPLHF. In DNA, the CDR3 is TGTGCCAGCAGCCCAAAATCGGGGCCCCTCCACTTT. The V call is TRBV7-2, the J call TRBJ1-6; the D is unclear. Germline V gene lookup returns CDR1 SGHTA and CDR2 FQGNSA. Trimming cost V 5 bases and J 13 bases, with 12 bases left between them. The CDR3 totals 12 residues. Based on the CDR3 plus reference TRBV7-2 and TRBJ1-6, the full variable domain is GAGVSQSPSNKVTEKGKDVELRCDPISGHTALYWYRQSLGQGLEFLIYFQGNSAPDKSGLPSDRFSAERTGGSVSTLTIQRTQQEDSAVYLCASSPKSGPLHFGNGTRLTVT.

This clone showed up just once. This chain links TRBV30 with TRBJ1-2, with TRBD1 matching over 8 bases. V was pared by 3 bases and J by 5 bases, with 11 bases of the junction left unmatched. Germline lookup yields CDR1 GTSNPN and CDR2 SVGIG (reference sequence). This CDR3 has 15 amino acids. CDR3 region: CAWRRTGIGVYGYTF. DNA of the CDR3: TGTGCCTGGAGGCGGACAGGGATCGGGGTGTATGGCTACACCTTC.

The chain recombines TRBV2 with TRBJ1-5; 9 nucleotides match TRBD1. Germline CDR1 and CDR2: SNHLY and FYNNEI. With 4 bases clipped from V and 4 bases from J, the junction kept 5 bases outside the gene matches. This CDR3 spans 15 amino acids. In DNA, the CDR3 is TGTGCCAGCAGTGGTTTGGGGACAGGGAATCAGCCCCAGCATTTT. Translated, it gives CASSGLGTGNQPQHF.

This chain joins TRBV28 and TRBJ1-2; no clear D gene. In germline, CDR1 is MDHEN, CDR2 SYDVKM. The V gene lost 10 bases and the J gene lost 3 bases, with 15 bases spanning the gap. CDR3 length: 13 amino acids. Written as DNA, the CDR3 is TGTGCCACCAAATCCGGAGTGGACTATGGCTACACCTTC. It is translated as CATKSGVDYGYTF.

This chain joins TRBV18 and TRBJ2-1, with 7 bases that match TRBD1. The J segment lost 0 bases and the V segment lost 3 bases, leaving 2 bases of the junction unmatched. Germline CDR1 KGHSH, CDR2 LQKENI. The CDR3 length is 15 residues. The CDR3 nucleotides are TGTGCCAGCTCACCGTCAGGGGGCTCCTACAATGAGCAGTTCTTC. Its translation: CASSPSGGSYNEQFF. Full variable domain (rest looked up from reference TRBV18 and TRBJ2-1): NAGVMQNPRHLVRRRGQEARLRCSPMKGHSHVYWYRQLPEEGLKFMVYLQKENIIDESGMPKERFSAEFPKEGPSILRIQQVVRGDSAAYFCASSPSGGSYNEQFFGPGTRLTVL.